This T cell receptor beta chain stems from a study of cytomegalovirus exposure and HLA in healthy donors. Study-wide background: From donors who were HLA-typed, an early data release held 70 million to 90 million unique TCRs.

CDR3 length equals 13 residues. Germline values: CDR1 SGHRS, CDR2 YFSETQ. The ends were cut back, 4 bases at V and 2 bases at J, with 9 bases in the middle. Both 60 Vbeta primers and 13 Jbeta primers went into the PCR. In the source study's methods: In a later analysis, the count reached approximately 80 million unique TCR beta chains, with about 10 million shared. TCRdb's copy holds only in-frame clones and misses some; the assay was immunoSEQ multiplex PCR. V, J and clone size reflect that table, while D and trimming were determined from the DNA. This sample has 250,000 to 350,000 clones, with about nine tenths found just once. About this clone itself: What it recognizes is unknown. Other DNA variants within this sample encode the same CDR3.

Study-level points and caveats: Later on, an analysis tied 15,000 to 20,000 TCR beta sequences to HLA alleles at 0.05 false discovery rate. Researchers catalogued some 160 TCR beta chains as cytomegalovirus-associated.

What was sequenced was PBMCs. The V call is TRBV5-1, the J call TRBJ1-2; maybe TRBD1 (6 bases). This sequence was found in a man between 35 and 55 years old in good health and CMV-seropositive. The CDR3, as DNA: TGCGCCAGCAGCGGAACAGGGAACTATGGCTACACCTTC. Protein sequence: CASSGTGNYGYTF.